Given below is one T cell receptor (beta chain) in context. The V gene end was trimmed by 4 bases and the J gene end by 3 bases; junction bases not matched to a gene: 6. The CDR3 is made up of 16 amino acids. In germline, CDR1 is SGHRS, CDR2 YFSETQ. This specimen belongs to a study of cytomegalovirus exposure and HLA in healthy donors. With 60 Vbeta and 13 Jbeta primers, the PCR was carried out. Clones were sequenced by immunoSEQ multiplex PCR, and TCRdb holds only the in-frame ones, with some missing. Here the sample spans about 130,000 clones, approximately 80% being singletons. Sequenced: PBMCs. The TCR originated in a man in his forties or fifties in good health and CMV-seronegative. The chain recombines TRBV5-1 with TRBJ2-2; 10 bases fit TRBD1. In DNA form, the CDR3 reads TGCGCCAGCAGCACCTCGGACAGGGGGGACACCGGGGAGCTGTTTTTT. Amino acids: CASSTSDRGDTGELFF.